This T cell receptor (beta chain) was recorded in a study of blood T cell repertoires in COVID-19. Clones were read by immunoSEQ multiplex PCR, and TCRdb kept only the in-frame ones, dropping some. The table shows 450,000 to 500,000 clones, with roughly 85% occurring only once. The CDR3 is made up of 18 amino acids. V was shortened by 0 bases and J by 4 bases, with 21 bases between the two germline ends. Germline loops: CDR1 SGHDT, CDR2 YYEEEE. Input material: peripheral blood. V and J are TRBV5-6 and TRBJ2-3; the D gene is possibly TRBD1 (6 bases). The receptor was isolated from a human donor in a cohort sampled during active COVID-19. The CDR3 loop reads CASSLGNSDRPRADTQYF. DNA of the CDR3: TGTGCCAGCAGCTTGGGGAATTCCGACAGGCCCAGAGCAGATACGCAGTATTTT. The entire variable domain, with the rest obtained from reference TRBV5-6 and TRBJ2-3, is as follows: DAGVTQSPTHLIKTRGQQVTLRCSPKSGHDTVSWYQQALGQGPQFIFQYYEEEERQRGNFPDRFSGHQFPNYSSELNVNALLLGDSALYLCASSLGNSDRPRADTQYFGPGTRLTVL.